The present T cell receptor beta chain was sequenced within a study of vaccination and CD4 T cells after COVID-19. Findings and limits, study-wide: A median approximately 86% of convalescent patients' SARS-CoV-2-reactive clones emerged only after vaccination.

Per germline, CDR1 KGHDR and CDR2 SFDVKD. The CDR3 loop spans 13 amino acids. V dropped 6 bases and J dropped 4; count of bases not matched to a gene: 1. The treatment: roughly ten-day PBMC culture with coronavirus spike peptide pools or control peptides (ViraFEST assay). At the Johns Hopkins FTIC core, DNA taken from cultured CD4+ T cells was sequenced by way of the Oncomine TCR Beta short-read assay. Each CDR3 protein is one row after TCRdb ran MiXCR on the PCR reads. The sample carries about 12,000 distinct CDR3 sequences, around half recorded once. As regards this clonotype: As yet, its antigen is unknown.

The sequencing used cultured CD4+ T cells from blood, collected after SARS-CoV-2 vaccination. This TCR came from a human donor with COVID-19. V is TRBV24-1 and J is TRBJ1-5; 8 bases line up with TRBD1. CDR3 amino acids: CATSYRGNQPQHF. The CDR3 bases are TGTGCCACCAGTTACAGGGGGAATCAGCCCCAGCATTTT.